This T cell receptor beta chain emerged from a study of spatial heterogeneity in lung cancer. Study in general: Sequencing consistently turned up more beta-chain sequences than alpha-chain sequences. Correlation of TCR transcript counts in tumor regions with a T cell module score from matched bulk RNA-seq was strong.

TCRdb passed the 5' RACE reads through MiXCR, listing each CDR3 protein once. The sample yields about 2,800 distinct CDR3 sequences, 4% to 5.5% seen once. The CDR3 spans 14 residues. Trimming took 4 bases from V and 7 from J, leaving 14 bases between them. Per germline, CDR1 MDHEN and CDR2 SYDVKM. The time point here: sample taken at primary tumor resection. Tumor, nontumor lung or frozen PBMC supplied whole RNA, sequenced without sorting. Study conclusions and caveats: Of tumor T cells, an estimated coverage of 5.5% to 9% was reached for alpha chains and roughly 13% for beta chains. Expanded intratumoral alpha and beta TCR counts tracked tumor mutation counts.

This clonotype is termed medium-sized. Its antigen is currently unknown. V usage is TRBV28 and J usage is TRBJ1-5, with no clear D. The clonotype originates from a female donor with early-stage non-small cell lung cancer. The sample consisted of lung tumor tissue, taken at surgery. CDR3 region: CASSSHGMGQPQHF. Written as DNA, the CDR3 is TGTGCCAGCAGTTCCCACGGGATGGGACAGCCCCAGCATTTT.